The next 32 T cell receptor beta chains were all read from a single sample in a study of long-term antiretroviral therapy in people with HIV. Assay version v3.0 of immunoSEQ was used, and it was run at survey level. The method was immunoSEQ multiplex PCR; TCRdb's version includes in-frame clones alone and lacks a portion of them. The profile shows tens of thousands of clones, 82% of them singletons. The sequences come from unsorted PBMCs, collected 0.3 years after starting antiretroviral therapy. The receptors were gathered from a man younger than 35 with HIV.

The chain joins TRBV7-6 to TRBJ1-5, with 7 bases that match TRBD1. The J segment lost 6 bases and the V segment lost 5 bases, leaving 10 bases of the junction unmatched. This CDR3 has 15 residues. Germline V lookup: CDR1 SGHVS, CDR2 FNYEAQ. The CDR3 nucleotides read TGTGCCAGCAGCCCCAACAGGGGCAGCGCTCAGCCCCAGCATTTT. It translates to CASSPNRGSAQPQHF. The full variable domain, completed using reference TRBV7-6 and TRBJ1-5, is GAGVSQSPRYKVTKRGQDVALRCDPISGHVSLYWYRQALGQGPEFLTYFNYEAQQDKSGLPNDRFSAERPEGSISTLTIQRTEQRDSAMYRCASSPNRGSAQPQHFGDGTRLSIL.

This chain connects TRBV5-6 to TRBJ1-3, with TRBD1 identical over 8 bases. Trimming took 6 bases from V and 2 from J; bases not matched to a gene: 7. The CDR3 is 15 residues long. Germline CDR1 is SGHDT and CDR2 is YYEEEE. CDR3 sequence (DNA): TGTGCCAGCACCAAGACAGGGGAGACTGGAAACACCATATATTTT. It yields the protein CASTKTGETGNTIYF.

This chain links TRBV28 with TRBJ1-1, with 8 bases that match TRBD1. Germline CDR1 MDHEN, CDR2 SYDVKM. The CDR3 is 16 amino acids. J gave up 2 bases and V 1 base, and 6 bases lay outside the gene matches. CDR3 DNA: TGTGCCAGCAGTTTATTCGAGGACAGGGTCAACACTGAAGCTTTCTTT. Translating gives CASSLFEDRVNTEAFF.

This chain uses TRBV27 with TRBJ2-4, with TRBD1 identical over 8 bases. Germline-derived CDR1 and CDR2 are MNHEY and SMNVEV (reference sequence). The CDR3 loop spans 16 amino acids. V trimming: 6 bases; J trimming: 0 bases; junction bases outside the gene matches: 7. This CDR3 is CASSPRGLRAKNIQYF. The CDR3 nucleotides read TGTGCCAGCAGCCCCAGGGGGCTCAGAGCCAAAAACATTCAGTACTTC.

The chain carries TRBV29-1 and TRBJ2-3, with D hard to call. The germline V and J ends were trimmed by 4 bases and 3 bases, with 8 bases remaining between them. CDR3 size: 12 residues. Germline V CDR1 and CDR2: SQVTM, ANQGSEA. CDR3 in amino acids: CSVVSSTDTQYF. The DNA of the CDR3 is TGCAGCGTTGTCAGTTCAACAGATACGCAGTATTTT.

The chain carries TRBV2 and TRBJ1-1, with 7 bases matching TRBD1. The ends lost 9 bases at V and 1 base at J; junction bases unmatched: 5. The CDR3 loop spans 13 amino acids. Germline CDR1 is SNHLY and CDR2 is FYNNEI. The CDR3: CARGDSRNTEAFF. Written as DNA, the CDR3 is TGTGCCAGAGGGGACAGTCGGAACACTGAAGCTTTCTTT. Complete variable domain (other parts from reference TRBV2 and TRBJ1-1): EPEVTQTPSHQVTQMGQEVILRCVPISNHLYFYWYRQILGQKVEFLVSFYNNEISEKSEIFDDQFSVERPDGSNFTLKIRSTKLEDSAMYFCARGDSRNTEAFFGQGTRLTVV.

The chain uses TRBV5-1 and TRBJ2-2; no clear D gene. Trimming left V 3 bases short and J 1 base short, with 13 bases between. This CDR3 has 16 residues. The germline V gene encodes CDR1 SGHRS and CDR2 YFSETQ. The CDR3 loop is CASSWSELLNTGELFF. In DNA, the CDR3 is TGCGCCAGCAGCTGGTCGGAACTCTTGAACACCGGGGAGCTGTTTTTT.

The CDR3 DNA reads TGTGCCACCAGCAGAGATCGGATTCCGCAGGGGGCTGGAAACACCATATATTTT. Protein sequence: CATSRDRIPQGAGNTIYF. The rearrangement links TRBV15 to TRBJ1-3, with TRBD1 matching over 7 bases. CDR1 and CDR2 (germline): LNHNV, YYDKDF (reference sequence). This CDR3 spans 18 amino acids. V gave up 0 bases and J gave up 2 bases; unmatched junction bases: 10.

Details on this clone: At one boundary the junction diverges from the germline segment, which might be a read error. The V and J genes are TRBV7-7 and TRBJ2-5; the match to TRBD1 covers 8 bases. CDR3 size: 14 residues. Per the germline V gene, CDR1 is SSHAT and CDR2 is FNYEAQ (reference sequence). CDR3 region: CASSPGTGGLEQYF. The CDR3 DNA reads TGTGCTAGCAGCCCCGGGACAGGTGGACTGGAGCAGTACTTC. The variable domain in full, with the rest retrieved from reference TRBV7-7 and TRBJ2-5, is GAGVSQSPRYKVTKRGQDVTLRCDPISSHATLYWYQQALGQGPEFLTYFNYEAQPDKSGLPSDRFSAERPEGSISTLTIQRTEQRDSAMYRCASSPGTGGLEQYFGPGTRLLVL.

A remark on this clone: A junction boundary mismatches the germline segment, possibly from a read error. V gene TRBV7-7 combines with J gene TRBJ2-7; 7 nucleotides match TRBD2. Germline V gene sequence: CDR1 SSHAT, CDR2 FNYEAQ (reference sequence). The CDR3 has 12 amino acids. CDR3 loop: CASSAPGGGQYF. The DNA for the CDR3 is TGTGCTAGCAGCGCCCCGGGGGGTGGGCAGTACTTC.

The chain is built from TRBV10-2 and TRBJ2-5; D is tentatively TRBD1 or TRBD2 (5 bases each). The last part of the DNA fits TRBJ2-7 better; the J call may be wrong. The CDR3 sequence is 14 residues long. Germline V gene data show CDR1 as WSHSY and CDR2 as SAAADI. CDR3 loop: CASSLVGVGYEQYF. The CDR3 DNA follows: TGCGCCAGCAGTTTAGTGGGGGTCGGGTACGAGCAGTACTTC.

The chain couples TRBV18 to TRBJ2-1; D may match TRBD1 or TRBD2 (5 bases each). Trimming left V 3 bases short and J 9 bases short, with 15 bases between. Per germline, CDR1 KGHSH and CDR2 LQKENI. CDR3 size: 14 residues. The CDR3 DNA reads TGTGCCAGCTCACCTCGGGACCAAGCTGGTGAGCAGTTCTTC. It encodes CASSPRDQAGEQFF.

This clone appeared once. The rearrangement uses TRBV5-6 and TRBJ2-7; no clear D. The CDR3 totals 13 residues. The germline V gene encodes CDR1 SGHDT and CDR2 YYEEEE. With 0 bases removed from V and 3 bases from J, the gap between germline ends came to 7 bases. CDR3 in amino acids: CASSLVSVYEQYF. CDR3 bases: TGTGCCAGCAGCTTGGTCTCAGTCTACGAGCAGTACTTC.

This clone was seen only once. A junction boundary mismatches the germline segment, possibly from a read error. The chain links TRBV6-1 to TRBJ1-5; D is uncertain. The length of the CDR3 is 15 residues. Germline CDR1 and CDR2: MNHNS and SASEGT. The CDR3 DNA sequence: TGTGCCATCAGTTTGACGGACTATAGCAATCAGCCCCAGCATTTT. Amino acid sequence: CAISLTDYSNQPQHF.

J is TRBJ1-1 and V is TRBV9, with 10 bases fitting TRBD1. The germline gives CDR1 SGDLS, CDR2 YYNGEE. J was trimmed by 3 bases and V by 3 bases; bases with no gene match: 5. This CDR3 is built from 15 residues. The CDR3 reads CASSGGDRGDTEAFF. In DNA form, the CDR3 reads TGTGCCAGCAGCGGGGGGGACAGGGGAGACACTGAAGCTTTCTTT.

The chain carries TRBV19 and TRBJ2-4; D may be TRBD2 (6 bases). With 4 bases removed from V and 0 bases from J, the gap between germline ends came to 10 bases. The CDR3 runs to 15 residues. Germline CDR1 LNHDA, CDR2 SQIVND (reference sequence). This chain's CDR3 is CASSRDFLAKNIQYF. The CDR3 coding sequence is TGTGCCAGTAGTAGGGACTTCCTAGCCAAAAACATTCAGTACTTC.

The gene calls are TRBV30 and TRBJ2-7, with D tentatively TRBD1 or TRBD2 (5 bases each). V was shortened by 3 bases and J by 2 bases, with 17 bases between the two germline ends. The CDR3 totals 15 residues. CDR1 is GTSNPN and CDR2 is SVGIG in the germline V gene (reference sequence). Written as DNA, the CDR3 is TGTGCCTGGAGAGCCTCCGGGACGTCGCCCTACGAGCAGTACTTC. As protein: CAWRASGTSPYEQYF.

The gene calls are TRBV5-6 and TRBJ2-7; no clear D gene. Germline values: CDR1 SGHDT, CDR2 YYEEEE. This CDR3 contains 12 residues. V lost 1 base and J lost 4, with 6 bases in between. CDR3 sequence: CASSLMSYEQYF. CDR3 DNA sequence: TGTGCCAGCAGCTTGATGAGTTACGAGCAGTACTTC.

The gene calls are TRBV5-1 and TRBJ2-5, with D possibly matching TRBD1 (6 bases). Germline V lookup: CDR1 SGHRS, CDR2 YFSETQ. The ends were cut back, 0 bases at V and 3 bases at J, with 12 bases in the middle. There are 15 residues in the CDR3. CDR3 sequence: CASSLVLQGKETQYF. CDR3 DNA sequence: TGCGCCAGCAGCTTGGTCTTACAGGGAAAAGAGACCCAGTACTTC. Filled out from reference TRBV5-1 and TRBJ2-5, the complete variable domain reads KAGVTQTPRYLIKTRGQQVTLSCSPISGHRSVSWYQQTPGQGLQFLFEYFSETQRNKGNFPGRFSGRQFSNSRSEMNVSTLELGDSALYLCASSLVLQGKETQYFGPGTRLLVL.

The V and J genes are TRBV2 and TRBJ1-2; a possible D gene is TRBD1 (6 bases). V was clipped by 3 bases and J by 3 bases, with 17 bases between them. This CDR3 region has 16 residues. The germline V gene encodes CDR1 SNHLY and CDR2 FYNNEI. CDR3 nucleotides: TGTGCCAGCAGTGATAGTCAGGGGACGATTGACTATGGCTACACCTTC. Residues: CASSDSQGTIDYGYTF.

CDR3 sequence reads: CAWSRQVEGNTIYF. In DNA form, the CDR3 reads TGTGCCTGGAGTAGACAGGTTGAGGGAAACACCATATATTTT. The gene calls are TRBV30 and TRBJ1-3; a possible D gene is TRBD1 (6 bases). Germline CDR1 reads GTSNPN; CDR2 reads SVGIG (reference sequence). The CDR3 loop spans 14 amino acids. The V end lost 2 bases, the J end lost 4 bases, and 12 bases lay between the germline ends.

This chain connects TRBV27 to TRBJ1-3, with D perhaps matching TRBD1 (6 bases). The germline gives CDR1 MNHEY, CDR2 SMNVEV (reference sequence). Trimming pared 3 bases from V and 4 bases from J, leaving 7 bases between. CDR3 length: 13 residues. This CDR3 reads CASSFDRGNTIYF. CDR3 DNA sequence: TGTGCCAGCAGTTTCGACAGGGGAAACACCATATATTTT.

The rearrangement joins TRBV11-2 to TRBJ1-2, with 7 bases identical to TRBD1. V lost 6 bases, J lost 1 base, and 2 bases stayed unmatched. Germline lookup yields CDR1 SGHAT and CDR2 FQNNGV. This CDR3 contains 13 residues. CDR3 loop: CASSTGVNYGYTF. The CDR3 nucleotides read TGTGCCAGCAGTACAGGGGTTAACTATGGCTACACCTTC. Filled out from reference TRBV11-2 and TRBJ1-2, the complete variable domain reads EAGVAQSPRYKIIEKRQSVAFWCNPISGHATLYWYQQILGQGPKLLIQFQNNGVVDDSQLPKDRFSAERLKGVDSTLKIQPAKLEDSAVYLCASSTGVNYGYTFGSGTRLTVV.

With regard to this clone: At one end the junction does not follow the germline gene, possibly because of a read error. The chain uses TRBV7-7 and TRBJ2-5, with 11 bases that match TRBD2. This CDR3 has 14 amino acids. CDR1 is SSHAT and CDR2 is FNYEAQ in the germline V gene (reference sequence). The CDR3 protein is CASSSSGRRETQYF. The CDR3 nucleotides read TGTGCTAGCAGCTCTAGCGGGAGGAGGGAGACCCAGTACTTC.

This clone has only a few counts. This sequence joins TRBV5-6 and TRBJ1-6; D is unresolved. The CDR3 totals 15 residues. Germline CDR1 is SGHDT and CDR2 is YYEEEE. V gave up 0 bases and J gave up 7 bases, with 11 bases separating them. CDR3: CASSLAGVYNSPLHF. The CDR3 DNA reads TGTGCCAGCAGCTTGGCCGGGGTTTACAATTCACCCCTCCACTTT.

The gene calls are TRBV27 and TRBJ2-5, with D perhaps matching TRBD1 (6 bases). Per germline, CDR1 MNHEY and CDR2 SMNVEV (reference sequence). This CDR3 is built from 14 residues. Trimming cost V 8 bases and J 4 bases, with 17 bases left between them. The CDR3 region is CASGEQGVRETQYF. The CDR3 DNA reads TGTGCCAGCGGTGAACAGGGAGTACGAGAGACCCAGTACTTC.

This rearrangement joins TRBV30 to TRBJ1-2; perhaps TRBD1 as D (5 bases). Looked up from germline, CDR1 is GTSNPN and CDR2 is SVGIG (reference sequence). Trimming shortened V by 1 base and J by 6 bases, and 12 bases separated the two germline ends. This CDR3 has 13 amino acids. CDR3 nucleotides: TGTGCCTGGAGTGCCGGGACGAGCCATGGCTACACCTTC. Translating it yields CAWSAGTSHGYTF.

The chain joins TRBV4-3 to TRBJ2-5, with D perhaps matching TRBD1 or TRBD2 (5 bases each). Germline V gene lookup returns CDR1 LGHNA and CDR2 YSLEER. V lost 3 bases and J 5 bases, leaving 16 bases between the germline ends. This CDR3 contains 15 residues. CDR3 sequence reads: CASSQGVGAGETQYF. Here the CDR3 DNA reads TGCGCCAGCAGCCAGGGGGTCGGGGCGGGTGAGACCCAGTACTTC.

The CDR3 sequence is CASSPPGPNSNQPQHF. CDR3 coding DNA: TGTGCCAGCAGTCCGCCGGGACCCAATAGCAATCAGCCCCAGCATTTT. V gene TRBV28 combines with J gene TRBJ1-5; a possible D gene is TRBD1 (5 bases). This CDR3 region has 16 residues. CDR1 is MDHEN and CDR2 is SYDVKM in the germline V gene. V shed 5 bases and J shed 0 bases, with 14 bases lying between them.

This clone has more than one count but fewer than ten. This chain uses TRBV19 with TRBJ2-2; TRBD2 agrees at 9 bases. Trimming cost V 4 bases and J 0 bases; bases outside gene matches: 3. This CDR3 has 16 amino acids. CDR1 is LNHDA and CDR2 is SQIVND in the germline V gene (reference sequence). In DNA, the CDR3 is TGTGCCAGTAGTAGACTAGCGGACACGAACACCGGGGAGCTGTTTTTT. Residues: CASSRLADTNTGELFF.

CDR3 bases: TGTGCCAGCAGCTCCCGAAAATCCCAAGAGACCCAGTACTTC. Its translation: CASSSRKSQETQYF. J is TRBJ2-5 and V is TRBV6-5; D gene unclear. The CDR3 covers 14 residues. The V end lost 6 bases, the J end lost 1 base, and 12 bases lay between the germline ends. Germline values: CDR1 MNHEY, CDR2 SVGAGI.

This clone came up once. V gene TRBV9 combines with J gene TRBJ2-5, with 9 bases lining up with TRBD2. The CDR3 runs 14 residues. Germline V gives CDR1 SGDLS, CDR2 YYNGEE. V gave up 0 bases and J gave up 9 bases; unmatched junction bases: 6. CDR3 amino acids: CASSVGGLASPQYF. In DNA, the CDR3 is TGTGCCAGCAGCGTAGGGGGACTAGCAAGCCCCCAGTACTTC.